This T cell receptor (beta chain) was sequenced for a study of OX40 agonist ivuxolimab in advanced cancers. Losses at the gene ends were 0 bases for V and 5 bases for J; bases not matched to a gene: 5. The CDR3 covers 15 residues. Per the germline V gene, CDR1 is SGHNT and CDR2 is YYREEE (reference sequence). Sequencing was performed with immunoSEQ multiplex PCR; in TCRdb, only in-frame clones are kept and a portion is missing. The profile covers about 43,000 clones, with approximately 84% appearing a single time and about 15% taken by the ten largest. This sequence originates from an adult with an advanced solid tumor such as melanoma, head and neck, liver or kidney cancer. V usage is TRBV5-4 and J usage is TRBJ2-7, with 10 bases lining up with TRBD2. Material: CD4+ or CD8+ T cells sorted from blood, obtained in a trial of the OX40 agonist ivuxolimab. Written as DNA, the CDR3 is TGTGCCAGCAGCTTGGAACAAGCGGGAGGGCACGAGCAGTACTTC. It codes for CASSLEQAGGHEQYF.